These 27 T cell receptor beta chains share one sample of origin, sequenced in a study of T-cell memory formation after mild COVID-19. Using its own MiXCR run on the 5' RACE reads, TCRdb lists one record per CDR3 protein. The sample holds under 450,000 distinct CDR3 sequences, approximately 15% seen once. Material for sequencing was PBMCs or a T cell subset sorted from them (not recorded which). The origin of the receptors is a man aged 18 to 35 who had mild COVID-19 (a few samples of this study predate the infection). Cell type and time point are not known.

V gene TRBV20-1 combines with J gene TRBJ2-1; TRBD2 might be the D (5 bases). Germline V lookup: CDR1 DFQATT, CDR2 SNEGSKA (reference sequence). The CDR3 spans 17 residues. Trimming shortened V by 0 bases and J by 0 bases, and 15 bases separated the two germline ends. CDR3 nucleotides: TGCAGTGCTAGAGATGCGGGCGGGCAGGCCTCCTACAATGAGCAGTTCTTC. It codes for CSARDAGGQASYNEQFF.

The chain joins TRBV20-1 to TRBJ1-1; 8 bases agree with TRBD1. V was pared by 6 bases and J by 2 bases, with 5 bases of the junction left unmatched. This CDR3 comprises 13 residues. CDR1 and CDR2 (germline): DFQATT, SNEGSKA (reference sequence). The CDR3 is CSAITGGNTEAFF. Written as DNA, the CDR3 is TGCAGTGCAATTACAGGGGGAAACACTGAAGCTTTCTTT.

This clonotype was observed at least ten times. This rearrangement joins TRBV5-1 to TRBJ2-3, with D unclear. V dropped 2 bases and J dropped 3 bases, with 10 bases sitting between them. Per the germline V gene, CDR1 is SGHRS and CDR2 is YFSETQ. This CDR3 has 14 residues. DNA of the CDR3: TGCGCCAGCAGCTTTGCGCTGGTTACAGATACGCAGTATTTT. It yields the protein CASSFALVTDTQYF.

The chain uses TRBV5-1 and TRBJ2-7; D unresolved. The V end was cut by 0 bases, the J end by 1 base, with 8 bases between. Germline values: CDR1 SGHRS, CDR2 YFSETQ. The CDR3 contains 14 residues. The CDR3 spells CASSLAGQSYEQYV. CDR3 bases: TGCGCCAGCAGCTTGGCCGGTCAGTCCTACGAGCAGTACGTC.

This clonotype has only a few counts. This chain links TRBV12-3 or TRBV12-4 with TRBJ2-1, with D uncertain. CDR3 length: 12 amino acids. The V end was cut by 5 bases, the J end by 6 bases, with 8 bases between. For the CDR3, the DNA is TGTGCCAGCAGTCCACCACGCAATGAGCAGTTCTTC. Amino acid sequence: CASSPPRNEQFF.

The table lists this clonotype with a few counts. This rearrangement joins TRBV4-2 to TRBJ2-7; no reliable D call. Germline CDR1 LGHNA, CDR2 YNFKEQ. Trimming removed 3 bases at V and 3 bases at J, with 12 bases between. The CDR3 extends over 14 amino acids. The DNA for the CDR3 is TGTGCCAGCAGCCACTCGGGCTCCGGCTACGAGCAGTACGTC. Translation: CASSHSGSGYEQYV.

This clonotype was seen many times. This CDR3 is CATGRGAGPDIQYF. The CDR3 DNA is TGTGCCACCGGCCGTGGGGCGGGGCCGGACATTCAGTACTTC. This rearrangement joins TRBV15 to TRBJ2-4; a possible D gene is TRBD2 (6 bases). V lost 8 bases, J lost 8 bases, and 19 bases lay in between. This CDR3 has 14 residues. The germline gives CDR1 LNHNV, CDR2 YYDKDF (reference sequence). The full variable domain, in which reference TRBV15 and TRBJ2-4 provide the parts outside the CDR3, is DAMVIQNPRYQVTQFGKPVTLSCSQTLNHNVMYWYQQKSSQAPKLLFHYYDKDFNNEADTPDNFQSRRPNTSFCFLDIRSPGLGDTAMYLCATGRGAGPDIQYFGAGTRLSVL.

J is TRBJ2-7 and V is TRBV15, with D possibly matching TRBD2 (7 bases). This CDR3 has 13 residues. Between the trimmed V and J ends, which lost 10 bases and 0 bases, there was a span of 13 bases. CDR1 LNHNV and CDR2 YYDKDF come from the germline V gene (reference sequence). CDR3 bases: TGTGCCATCGGGGAGGGGGACTCCTACGAGCAGTACTTC. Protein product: CAIGEGDSYEQYF.

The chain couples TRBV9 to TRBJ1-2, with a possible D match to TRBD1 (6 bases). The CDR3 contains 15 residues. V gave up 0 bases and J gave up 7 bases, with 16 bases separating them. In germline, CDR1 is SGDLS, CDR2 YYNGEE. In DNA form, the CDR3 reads TGTGCCAGCAGCGTAGAAAGCTCAGGGGAGCGTGGCTACACCTTC. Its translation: CASSVESSGERGYTF.

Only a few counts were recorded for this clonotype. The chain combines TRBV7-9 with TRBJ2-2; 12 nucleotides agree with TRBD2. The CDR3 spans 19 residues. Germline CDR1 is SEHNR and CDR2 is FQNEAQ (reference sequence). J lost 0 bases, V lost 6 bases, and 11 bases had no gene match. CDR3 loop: CASSSTMTSGGANTGELFF. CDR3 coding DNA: TGTGCCAGCAGTTCGACCATGACTAGCGGGGGTGCGAACACCGGGGAGCTGTTTTTT.

The CDR3 DNA reads as TGTGCCAGCAGCCGCGCCGGCGGCGAGACCCAGTACTTC. As protein: CASSRAGGETQYF. This chain joins TRBV3-1 and TRBJ2-5; D ambiguous. This CDR3 spans 13 amino acids. Between the trimmed V and J ends, which lost 4 bases and 5 bases, there was a span of 11 bases. Germline-derived CDR1 and CDR2 are LGHDT and YNNKEL (reference sequence).

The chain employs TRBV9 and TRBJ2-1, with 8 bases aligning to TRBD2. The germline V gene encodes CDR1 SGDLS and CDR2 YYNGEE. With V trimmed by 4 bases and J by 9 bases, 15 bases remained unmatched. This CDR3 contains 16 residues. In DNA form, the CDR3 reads TGTGCCAGCAGCCCCGGGGGGGCCCCATATAGTAGTGAGCAGTTCTTC. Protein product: CASSPGGAPYSSEQFF.

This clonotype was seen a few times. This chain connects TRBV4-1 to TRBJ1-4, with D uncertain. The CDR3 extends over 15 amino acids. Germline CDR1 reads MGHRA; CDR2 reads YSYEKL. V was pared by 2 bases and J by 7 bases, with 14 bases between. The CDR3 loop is CASSQQAAIGEKLFF. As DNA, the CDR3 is TGCGCCAGCAGCCAACAAGCCGCGATAGGTGAAAAACTGTTTTTT.

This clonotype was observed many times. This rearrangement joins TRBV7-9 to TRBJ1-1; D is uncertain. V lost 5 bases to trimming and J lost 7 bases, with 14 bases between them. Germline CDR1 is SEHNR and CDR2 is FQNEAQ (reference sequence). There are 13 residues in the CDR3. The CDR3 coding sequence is TGTGCCAGCAGCCGCCGTGACATAAATGAAGCTTTCTTT. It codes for CASSRRDINEAFF.

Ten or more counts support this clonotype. The DNA for the CDR3 is TGTGCCAGCAGCTCCACGACCCCGACAGGGGGGACTGAAGCTTTCTTT. Protein: CASSSTTPTGGTEAFF. This sequence joins TRBV5-4 and TRBJ1-1; 9 bases agree with TRBD1. The CDR3 length is 16 residues. Looked up from germline, CDR1 is SGHNT and CDR2 is YYREEE (reference sequence). V lost 3 bases and J lost 5; bases outside the gene matches: 11.

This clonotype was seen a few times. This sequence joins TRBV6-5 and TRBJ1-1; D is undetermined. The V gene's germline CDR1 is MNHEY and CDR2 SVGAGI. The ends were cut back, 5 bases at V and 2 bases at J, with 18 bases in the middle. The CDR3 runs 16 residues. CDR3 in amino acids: CASSRTGIALNTEAFF. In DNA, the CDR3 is TGTGCCAGCAGTCGAACCGGTATAGCTTTAAACACTGAAGCTTTCTTT.

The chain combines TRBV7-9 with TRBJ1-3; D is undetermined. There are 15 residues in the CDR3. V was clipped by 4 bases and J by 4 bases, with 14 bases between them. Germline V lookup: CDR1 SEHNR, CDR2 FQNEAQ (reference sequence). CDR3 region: CASSSDRTGGNTIYF. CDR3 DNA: TGTGCCAGCAGCTCCGATCGGACGGGAGGAAACACCATATATTTT.

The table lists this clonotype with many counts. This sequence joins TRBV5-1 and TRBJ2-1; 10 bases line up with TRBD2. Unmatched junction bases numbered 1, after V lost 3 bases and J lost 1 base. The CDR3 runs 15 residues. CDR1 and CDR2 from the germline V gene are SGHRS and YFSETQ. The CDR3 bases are TGCGCCAGCAGCTCGACTAGCGGGTCCTACAATGAGCAGTTCTTC. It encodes CASSSTSGSYNEQFF.

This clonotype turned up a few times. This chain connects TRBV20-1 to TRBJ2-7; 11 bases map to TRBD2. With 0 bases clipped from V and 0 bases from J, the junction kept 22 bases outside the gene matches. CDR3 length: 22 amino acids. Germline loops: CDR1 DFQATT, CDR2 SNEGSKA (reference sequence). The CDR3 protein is CSARDRLTSWGGLADPSYEQYF. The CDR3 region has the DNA TGCAGTGCTAGAGATCGCCTAACGTCCTGGGGGGGACTAGCGGATCCCTCCTACGAGCAGTACTTC.

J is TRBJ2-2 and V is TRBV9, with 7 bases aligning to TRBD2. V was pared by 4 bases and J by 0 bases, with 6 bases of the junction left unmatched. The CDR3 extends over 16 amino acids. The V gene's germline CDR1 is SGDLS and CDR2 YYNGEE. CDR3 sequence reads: CASSLRGRSNTGELFF. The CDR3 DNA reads TGTGCCAGCAGCCTGCGGGGGAGATCGAACACCGGGGAGCTGTTTTTT. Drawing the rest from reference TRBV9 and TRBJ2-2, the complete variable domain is DSGVTQTPKHLITATGQRVTLRCSPRSGDLSVYWYQQSLDQGLQFLIQYYNGEERAKGNILERFSAQQFPDLHSELNLSSLELGDSALYFCASSLRGRSNTGELFFGEGSRLTVL.

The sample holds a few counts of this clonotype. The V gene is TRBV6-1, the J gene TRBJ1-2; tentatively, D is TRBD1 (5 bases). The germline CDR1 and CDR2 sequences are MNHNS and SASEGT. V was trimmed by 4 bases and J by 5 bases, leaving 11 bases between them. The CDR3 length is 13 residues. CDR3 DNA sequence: TGTGCCAGCAGTGGGGGGATTGGGTATGGCTACACCTTC. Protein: CASSGGIGYGYTF.

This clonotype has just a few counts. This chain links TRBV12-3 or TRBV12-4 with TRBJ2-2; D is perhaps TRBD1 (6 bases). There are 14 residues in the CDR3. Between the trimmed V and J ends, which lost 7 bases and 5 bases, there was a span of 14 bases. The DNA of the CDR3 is TGTGCCAGCACCCAAGGGGGTTTTACCGGGGAGCTGTTTTTT. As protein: CASTQGGFTGELFF.

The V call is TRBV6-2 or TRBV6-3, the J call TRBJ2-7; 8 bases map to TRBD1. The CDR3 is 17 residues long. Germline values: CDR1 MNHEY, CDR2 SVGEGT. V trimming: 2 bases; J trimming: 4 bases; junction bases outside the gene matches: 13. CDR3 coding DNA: TGTGCCAGCAGTTACCCGGGACAGGCTTTCCTTTCTTACGAGCAGTACTTC. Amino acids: CASSYPGQAFLSYEQYF.

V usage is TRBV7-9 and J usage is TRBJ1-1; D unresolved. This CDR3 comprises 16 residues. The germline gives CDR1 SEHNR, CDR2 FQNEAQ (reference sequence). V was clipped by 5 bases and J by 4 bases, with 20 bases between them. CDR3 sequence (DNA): TGTGCCAGCAGCGCGCACGGACGTCCTATGCCCACTGAAGCTTTCTTT. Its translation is CASSAHGRPMPTEAFF.

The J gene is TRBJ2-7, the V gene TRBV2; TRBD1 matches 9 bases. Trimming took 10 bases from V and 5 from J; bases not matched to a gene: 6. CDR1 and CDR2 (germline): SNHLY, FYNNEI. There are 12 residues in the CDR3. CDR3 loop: CATYRGLDEQYF. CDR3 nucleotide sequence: TGTGCCACCTACAGGGGGCTCGACGAGCAGTACTTC.

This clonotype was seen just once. The CDR3: CASSLDSPNEKLFF. As DNA, the CDR3 is TGCGCCAGCAGCCTTGACAGCCCTAATGAAAAACTGTTTTTT. The J gene is TRBJ1-4, the V gene TRBV5-1, with a tentative D call TRBD1 (5 bases). Germline lookup yields CDR1 SGHRS and CDR2 YFSETQ. Trimming pared 4 bases from V and 3 bases from J, leaving 10 bases between. The CDR3 is 14 amino acids.

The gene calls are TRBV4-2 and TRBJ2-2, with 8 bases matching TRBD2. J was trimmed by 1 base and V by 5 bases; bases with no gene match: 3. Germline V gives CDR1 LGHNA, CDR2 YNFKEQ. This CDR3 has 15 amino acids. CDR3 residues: CASSAAGENTGELFF. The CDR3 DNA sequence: TGTGCCAGCAGCGCAGCGGGGGAGAACACCGGGGAGCTGTTTTTT.